This T cell receptor beta chain was recorded in a study of blood T cell repertoires in COVID-19 (dated by TCRdb to between 2020 and 2021). Concerning the study at large: Collaborator samples came from the United States, Italy and Spain and covered acute and convalescent phases of COVID-19. Nearly every sample came with metadata listing a de-identified subject ID, COVID-19 status, age in years and sex. The prospective study material was composed of cDNA or gDNA derived from T cells, B-cell-depleted T cells, or PBMCs. Samples came from the ongoing ImmuneRACE study (first 160 participants) plus 1,254 subjects from 6 global collaborators. Subjects who had been exposed to COVID-19, were actively infected with it, or had recovered from it provided the deeply sampled blood TCRbeta repertoires that made up the dataset. The repertoires were released in a freely available public database intended as a resource for research on the immune response to SARS-CoV-2. Where HLA class I and class II types were available, the types were taken from metadata supplied by the sample provider, not from assay-based typing.

Study-wide findings and limitations: The amount of clinical and demographic metadata varied by source and participant and was provided uncurated.

Based on the germline V gene, the CDR1 and CDR2 sequences are SGHRS and YFSETQ. At the junction V is shortened by 0 bases and J by 4 bases, with 3 bases in between. Spanning cysteine to phenylalanine, the CDR3 consists of 12 amino acids. The kept DNA is CDR3 alone, 36 bases in frame from the first base. In regard to this clone: What this receptor recognizes is not known. Base qualities are not at hand, and no much larger clone is one base apart.

The immunoSEQ Assay, a bias-controlled multiplex PCR, was used to amplify TCRbeta CDR3 regions from genomic DNA. In the authors' own workflow: The number of nucleated cells in each sample was estimated by amplification of reference gene primers within the assay. To quantify the absolute abundance of each unique TCRbeta CDR3 rearrangement, sequence reads were collapsed and filtered. For each sample, productive Simpson clonality was calculated as the square root of Simpson's diversity index across productive rearrangements. In TCRdb, the immuneACCESS table is reduced to in-frame sequences with V and J assigned. These tables do not hold every clone; where another copy was compared, an unresolved V gene accounts for under half, and the others remain unexplained. The V and J calls and the clone size are those of that table, but D and trimming were determined from the DNA. The sample profile shows some 120,000 clones; approximately 90% of them were found once. The leading ten clones occupy 1.5% of the sample.

The collaborating institutions used their own protocols to collect whole blood in K2EDTA tubes. For TCRbeta analysis, collaborators shipped samples in one of three forms: frozen whole blood, isolated PBMCs, or DNA extracted from either of those sample types. This receptor was identified in a human donor in a cohort sampled during active COVID-19. The rearranged chain carries TRBV5-1 and TRBJ2-3; the D gene is unclear. Sequencing was performed on peripheral blood. The CDR3 is CASSLASDTQYF. The nucleotides read TGCGCCAGCAGCTTGGCCTCAGATACGCAGTATTTT.